This T cell receptor (beta chain) is from a study of cytomegalovirus exposure and HLA in healthy donors. Germline V lookup: CDR1 SGHRS, CDR2 YFSETQ. The CDR3 covers 16 residues. The V gene end was trimmed by 2 bases and the J gene end by 2 bases; junction bases not matched to a gene: 6. Researchers ran the PCR with 60 Vbeta and 13 Jbeta primers. This table comes from immunoSEQ multiplex PCR, and its TCRdb copy is limited to in-frame clones, with some not included. The top ten clones hold 2% to 2.5% of a sample with some 110,000 clones, about four fifths of them seen once. This chain joins TRBV5-1 and TRBJ2-3; 9 bases match TRBD1. The specimen was PBMCs. The receptor comes from a man aged 25-45 years in good health and CMV-seronegative. CDR3 sequence: CASSFLQGAVTDTQYF. The CDR3 nucleotides are TGCGCCAGCAGCTTTCTACAGGGGGCAGTCACAGATACGCAGTATTTT.